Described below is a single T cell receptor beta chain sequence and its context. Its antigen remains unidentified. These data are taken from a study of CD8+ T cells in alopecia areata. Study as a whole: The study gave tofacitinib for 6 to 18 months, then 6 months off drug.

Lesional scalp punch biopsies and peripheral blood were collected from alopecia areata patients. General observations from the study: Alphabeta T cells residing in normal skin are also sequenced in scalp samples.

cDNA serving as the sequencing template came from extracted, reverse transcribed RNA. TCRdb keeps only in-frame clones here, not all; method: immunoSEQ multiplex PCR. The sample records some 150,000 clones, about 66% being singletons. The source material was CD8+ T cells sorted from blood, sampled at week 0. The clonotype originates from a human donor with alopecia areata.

CDR3 DNA sequence: TGTGCCACCAGCAGGATGCCGGGACAGGGAATGGATGGCTACACCTTC. Translating it yields CATSRMPGQGMDGYTF. The chain uses TRBV15 and TRBJ1-2, with TRBD1 matching 9 bases. V lost 3 bases, J lost 6 bases, and 11 bases stayed unmatched. Germline loops: CDR1 LNHNV, CDR2 YYDKDF (reference sequence). The CDR3 has 16 amino acids.